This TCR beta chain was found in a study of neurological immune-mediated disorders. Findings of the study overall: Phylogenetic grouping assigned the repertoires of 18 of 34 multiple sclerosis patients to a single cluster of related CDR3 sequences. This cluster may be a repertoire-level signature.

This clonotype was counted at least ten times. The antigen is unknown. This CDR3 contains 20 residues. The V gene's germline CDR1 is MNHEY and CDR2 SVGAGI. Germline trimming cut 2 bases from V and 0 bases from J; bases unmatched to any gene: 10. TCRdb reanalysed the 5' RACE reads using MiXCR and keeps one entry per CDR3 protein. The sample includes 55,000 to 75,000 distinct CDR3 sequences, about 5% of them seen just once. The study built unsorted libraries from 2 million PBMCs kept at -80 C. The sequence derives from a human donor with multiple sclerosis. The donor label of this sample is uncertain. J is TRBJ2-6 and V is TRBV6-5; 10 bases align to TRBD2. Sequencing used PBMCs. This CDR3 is CASSYHFTSGVFSGANVLTF. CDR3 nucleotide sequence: TGTGCCAGCAGTTACCACTTTACTAGCGGGGTCTTCTCTGGGGCCAACGTCCTGACTTTC.